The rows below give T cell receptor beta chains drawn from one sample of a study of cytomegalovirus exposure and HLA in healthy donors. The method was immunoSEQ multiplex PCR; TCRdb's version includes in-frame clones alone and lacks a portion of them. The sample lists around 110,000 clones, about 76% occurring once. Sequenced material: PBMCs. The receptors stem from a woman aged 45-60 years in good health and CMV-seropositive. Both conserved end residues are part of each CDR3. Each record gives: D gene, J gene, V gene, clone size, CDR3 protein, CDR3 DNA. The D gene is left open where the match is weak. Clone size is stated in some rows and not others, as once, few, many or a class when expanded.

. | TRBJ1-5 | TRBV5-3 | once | CARSCPRGSSNQPQHF | TGTGCCAGAAGCTGCCCTCGTGGGAGTAGCAATCAGCCCCAGCATTTT
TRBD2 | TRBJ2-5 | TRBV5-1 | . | CASSLGVSGGDQETQYF | TGCGCCAGCAGCTTGGGCGTCAGCGGGGGGGACCAAGAGACCCAGTACTTC
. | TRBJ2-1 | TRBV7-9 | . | CASSLPHRDEQFF | TGTGCCAGCAGCTTACCCCATCGCGATGAGCAGTTCTTC
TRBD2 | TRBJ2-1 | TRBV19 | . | CASSILAGEDEQFF | TGTGCCAGTAGTATTCTAGCGGGGGAGGATGAGCAGTTCTTC
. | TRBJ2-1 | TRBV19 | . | CASSLPRGTNNEQFF | TGTGCCAGTAGTCTGCCAAGGGGGACCAACAATGAGCAGTTCTTC
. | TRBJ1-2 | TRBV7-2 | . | CASSLYRTANYGYTF | TGTGCCAGCAGCTTATACCGGACAGCTAACTATGGCTACACCTTC
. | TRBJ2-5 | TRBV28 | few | CASSLNWAATQETQYF | TGTGCCAGCAGTTTGAACTGGGCAGCAACTCAAGAGACCCAGTACTTC
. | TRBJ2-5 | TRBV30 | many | CASAGRQETQYF | TGTGCCTCCGCGGGTCGCCAAGAGACCCAGTACTTC
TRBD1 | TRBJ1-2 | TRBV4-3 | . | CASSQDWAGGAYYGYTF | TGCGCCAGCAGCCAAGATTGGGCAGGGGGCGCATACTATGGCTACACCTTC
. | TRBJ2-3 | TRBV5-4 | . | CASSWVVTGEGTDTQYF | TGTGCCAGCAGCTGGGTCGTAACAGGGGAGGGCACAGATACGCAGTATTTT
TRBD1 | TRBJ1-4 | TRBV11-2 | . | CASSLGQGTLFF | TGTGCCAGCAGCCTCGGACAGGGTACTTTGTTTTTT
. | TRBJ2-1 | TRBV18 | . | CASSPGRSSYNEQFF | TGTGCCAGCTCACCCGGCAGGTCCTCCTACAATGAGCAGTTCTTC
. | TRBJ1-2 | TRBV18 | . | CASSPGGRDIGGYTF | TGTGCCAGCTCACCAGGTGGCAGGGATATCGGTGGCTACACCTTC
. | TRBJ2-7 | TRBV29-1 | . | CSGGQSYEQYF | TGCAGCGGGGGACAATCCTACGAGCAGTACTTC
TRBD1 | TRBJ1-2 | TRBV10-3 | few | CAISSQGAVGYGYTF | TGTGCCATTTCCTCCCAGGGGGCTGTCGGCTATGGCTACACCTTC
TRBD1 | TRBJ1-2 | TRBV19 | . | CASSTIGTGVYGYTF | TGTGCCAGTAGTACGATCGGGACAGGGGTCTATGGCTACACCTTC
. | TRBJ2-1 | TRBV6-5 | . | CASSTPGEQFF | TGTGCCAGCAGTACCCCCGGGGAGCAGTTCTTC
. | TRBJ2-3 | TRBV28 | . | CASGSQGEPDTQYF | TGTGCCAGCGGAAGTCAAGGGGAACCAGATACGCAGTATTTT
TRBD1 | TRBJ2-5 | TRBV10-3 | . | CAISKDREPPETQYF | TGTGCCATCAGTAAGGACAGGGAACCCCCAGAGACCCAGTACTTC
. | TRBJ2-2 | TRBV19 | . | CASSIVGGRDTGELFF | TGTGCCAGTAGTATCGTCGGGGGGCGCGACACCGGGGAGCTGTTTTTT